The clone carrying this T cell receptor beta chain was seen once. The antigen remains unidentified. This sample was taken from a study of post-analysis software for immune sequencing data. General observations from the study: Diversity measured as normalized Chao1 was significantly lower in multiple sclerosis patients than in controls.

Prepared TCR beta cDNA libraries contained unique molecular identifiers. Input populations of about 0.85 to 11 million T cells gave rise to around 480,000 cDNA molecules. TCRdb recomputed calls from the PCR reads with MiXCR, one row per CDR3 protein. Altogether 380,000 or so distinct CDR3 sequences are present, roughly 36% being singletons, with the ten largest covering around an eighth. This clonotype was obtained from a girl under 18 with multiple sclerosis. The sample taken for sequencing was blood.

CDR3 in amino acids: CSAFRGQGPDTQYF. The CDR3 DNA reads as TGCAGTGCGTTTCGGGGACAGGGGCCAGATACGCAGTATTTT. The chain has TRBV20-1 and TRBJ2-3; TRBD1 matches 10 bases. J was trimmed by 4 bases and V by 6 bases; bases with no gene match: 7. Per the germline V gene, CDR1 is DFQATT and CDR2 is SNEGSKA (reference sequence). This CDR3 region has 14 residues.